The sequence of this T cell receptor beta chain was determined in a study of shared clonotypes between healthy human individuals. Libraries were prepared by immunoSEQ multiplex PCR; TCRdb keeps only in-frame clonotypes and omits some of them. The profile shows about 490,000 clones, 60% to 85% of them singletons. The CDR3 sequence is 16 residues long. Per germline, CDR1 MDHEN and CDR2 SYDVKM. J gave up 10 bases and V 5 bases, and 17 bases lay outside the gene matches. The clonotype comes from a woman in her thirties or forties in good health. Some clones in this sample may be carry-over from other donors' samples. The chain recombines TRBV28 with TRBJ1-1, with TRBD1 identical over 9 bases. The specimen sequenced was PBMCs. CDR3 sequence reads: CASSTPGQGPKRRAFF. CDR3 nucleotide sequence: TGTGCCAGCAGTACCCCAGGACAGGGGCCAAAACGAAGAGCTTTCTTT. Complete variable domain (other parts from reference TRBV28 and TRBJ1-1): DVKVTQSSRYLVKRTGEKVFLECVQDMDHENMFWYRQDPGLGLRLIYFSYDVKMKEKGDIPEGYSVSREKKERFSLILESASTNQTSMYLCASSTPGQGPKRRAFFGQGTRLTVV.